This entry lists 26 T cell receptor beta chains sequenced from one sample in a study of OX40 agonist ivuxolimab in advanced cancers. The data were produced by immunoSEQ multiplex PCR, yet TCRdb's version contains in-frame clones alone and is incomplete. Seen here are tens of thousands of clones, 84% observed once, and the top ten hold about 0.65%. Source: CD4+ or CD8+ T cells sorted from blood, taken in a trial of the OX40 agonist ivuxolimab. The receptors derive from an adult with an advanced solid tumor such as melanoma, head and neck, liver or kidney cancer.

The chain links TRBV10-3 to TRBJ1-1; D remains ambiguous. The V end lost 3 bases, the J end lost 7 bases, and 15 bases lay between the germline ends. Germline CDR1 and CDR2: ENHRY and SYGVKD. This CDR3 comprises 14 residues. For the CDR3, the DNA is TGTGCCATCAGTGAATCCACAGAGACCCATGAAGCTTTCTTT. It codes for CAISESTETHEAFF.

The chain uses TRBV6-5 and TRBJ1-1; TRBD1 matches 8 bases. This CDR3 comprises 15 residues. Trimming cost V 2 bases and J 1 base; bases outside gene matches: 3. Looked up from germline, CDR1 is MNHEY and CDR2 is SVGAGI. The CDR3 bases are TGTGCCAGCAGTTACACGACAGGGGCGAACACTGAAGCTTTCTTT. Amino acid sequence: CASSYTTGANTEAFF.

J is TRBJ1-5 and V is TRBV18; 9 nucleotides match TRBD1. Unmatched junction bases numbered 8, after V lost 3 bases and J lost 5 bases. CDR1 is KGHSH and CDR2 is LQKENI in the germline V gene. The CDR3 consists of 16 residues. CDR3 sequence: CASSPQDRGGHQPQHF. CDR3 nucleotides: TGTGCCAGCTCACCCCAGGACAGGGGCGGCCATCAGCCCCAGCATTTT.

This clone was seen a single time. This chain connects TRBV7-9 to TRBJ2-7; D is undetermined. Germline V gene sequence: CDR1 SEHNR, CDR2 FQNEAQ (reference sequence). The CDR3 totals 13 residues. V lost 5 bases to trimming and J lost 3 bases, with 11 bases between them. CDR3 DNA: TGTGCCAGCAGCCCCAATGGTGGCTACGAGCAGTACTTC. This gives the protein CASSPNGGYEQYF.

Only a few counts were recorded for this clone. V is TRBV7-2 and J is TRBJ1-5; 7 bases agree with TRBD1. The CDR3 runs 18 residues. The V segment lost 3 bases and the J segment 7 bases; nucleotides outside the gene matches: 18. Germline CDR1 reads SGHTA; CDR2 reads FQGNSA. CDR3 in amino acids: CASSFDPGQSTLSQPQHF. For the CDR3, the DNA is TGTGCCAGCAGCTTCGACCCGGGACAGTCAACTCTAAGCCAGCCCCAGCATTTT.

This CDR3 is CASSYSRDEAFF. The CDR3 DNA reads TGTGCCAGCAGTTACTCCCGGGATGAAGCTTTCTTT. V and J are TRBV6-5 and TRBJ1-1, with D uncertain. Trimming pared 0 bases from V and 7 bases from J, leaving 6 bases between. Germline-derived CDR1 and CDR2 are MNHEY and SVGAGI. CDR3 length: 12 amino acids.

The chain is built from TRBV29-1 and TRBJ2-3; 8 nucleotides match TRBD1. The CDR3 has 14 residues. Unmatched junction bases numbered 6, after V lost 4 bases and J lost 3 bases. The germline V gene encodes CDR1 SQVTM and CDR2 ANQGSEA. The CDR3 loop reads CSVARGQGTDTQYF. The CDR3 DNA reads TGCAGCGTTGCCAGGGGGCAAGGGACAGATACGCAGTATTTT.

The J gene is TRBJ1-6, the V gene TRBV7-3; possible D gene TRBD1, 5 bases. The CDR3 length is 14 residues. Germline V lookup: CDR1 SGHTA, CDR2 FQGTGA. The V and J ends lost 6 bases and 8 bases respectively, with 14 bases between them. The CDR3 spells CASREGQTDSPLHF. CDR3 sequence (DNA): TGTGCCAGCAGGGAGGGGCAGACCGATTCACCCCTCCACTTT.

The chain recombines TRBV5-5 with TRBJ2-2, with no clear D. Germline loops: CDR1 SGHKS, CDR2 YYEKEE (reference sequence). The CDR3 runs 16 residues. Trimming left V 1 base short and J 0 bases short, with 10 bases between. Written as DNA, the CDR3 is TGTGCCAGCAGCTTGCTTCAGCCCGCGAACACCGGGGAGCTGTTTTTT. The encoded protein is CASSLLQPANTGELFF.

This chain links TRBV30 with TRBJ2-7, with D unclear. V lost 1 base and J lost 6, with 10 bases in between. This CDR3 has 12 amino acids. CDR1 is GTSNPN, CDR2 SVGIG, per germline (reference sequence). The CDR3 region has the DNA TGTGCCTGGAGTGAGGTTGCCGGCGAGCAGTACTTC. It encodes CAWSEVAGEQYF.

The gene calls are TRBV19 and TRBJ1-4; TRBD1 matches 8 bases. V dropped 6 bases and J dropped 6; count of bases not matched to a gene: 6. Germline V lookup: CDR1 LNHDA, CDR2 SQIVND (reference sequence). The CDR3 covers 14 residues. The CDR3 DNA follows: TGTGCCAGTAGCGTTCAGGGGGCATATGAAAAACTGTTTTTT. It is translated as CASSVQGAYEKLFF.

The chain combines TRBV7-9 with TRBJ1-6; 9 bases match TRBD1. V lost 4 bases, J lost 13 bases, and 8 bases stayed unmatched. Germline V gene data show CDR1 as SEHNR and CDR2 as FQNEAQ (reference sequence). The CDR3 loop spans 14 amino acids. Here the CDR3 reads CASSSLRDRAPLHF. CDR3 DNA sequence: TGTGCCAGCAGCTCGCTCCGGGACAGGGCCCCCCTCCACTTT.

The chain links TRBV7-9 to TRBJ2-1; D uncertain. This CDR3 has 16 amino acids. Germline V gene data show CDR1 as SEHNR and CDR2 as FQNEAQ (reference sequence). With 7 bases removed from V and 0 bases from J, the gap between germline ends came to 16 bases. This chain's CDR3 is CASIPPAASSYNEQFF. The CDR3 bases are TGTGCCAGCATCCCTCCCGCCGCGAGCTCCTACAATGAGCAGTTCTTC.

The V and J genes are TRBV6-5 and TRBJ1-1; D remains unclear. This CDR3 has 15 amino acids. The ends were cut back, 0 bases at V and 3 bases at J, with 11 bases in the middle. Per the germline V gene, CDR1 is MNHEY and CDR2 is SVGAGI. CDR3 DNA: TGTGCCAGCAGTTACTCCGGGGTGATGGACACTGAAGCTTTCTTT. Protein: CASSYSGVMDTEAFF.

This clone was seen only a few times. The rearrangement uses TRBV7-2 and TRBJ2-2, with a possible D match to TRBD1 (5 bases). Trimming removed 3 bases from V and 8 bases from J, with 16 bases in between. Germline V gene data show CDR1 as SGHTA and CDR2 as FQGNSA. The CDR3 extends over 15 amino acids. CDR3 sequence (DNA): TGTGCCAGCAGCTTCCATGACGCTAGGGGTGGGGAGCTGTTTTTT. Encoded protein: CASSFHDARGGELFF. Full variable domain (missing parts from reference TRBV7-2 and TRBJ2-2): GAGVSQSPSNKVTEKGKDVELRCDPISGHTALYWYRQSLGQGLEFLIYFQGNSAPDKSGLPSDRFSAERTGGSVSTLTIQRTQQEDSAVYLCASSFHDARGGELFFGEGSRLTVL.

This clone was seen a handful of times. The same CDR3 can be traced to other DNA sequences in this sample. The genes are TRBV29-1 and TRBJ2-4; possibly TRBD1 or TRBD2 for D (6 bases each). Germline CDR1 reads SQVTM; CDR2 reads ANQGSEA. The CDR3 consists of 13 residues. The V and J ends lost 3 bases and 6 bases respectively, with 12 bases between them. The CDR3 DNA reads TGCAGCGTTGATGGGGGGCACGGAAACATTCAGTACTTC. Its translation is CSVDGGHGNIQYF.

The rearrangement links TRBV6-6 to TRBJ2-3, with D possibly being TRBD1 (6 bases). The V and J ends lost 4 bases and 2 bases respectively, with 16 bases between them. The CDR3 consists of 16 residues. The germline gives CDR1 MNHNY, CDR2 SVGAGI (reference sequence). The CDR3, as DNA: TGTGCCAGCAGTTCGCAGGGGCAAGGATCCACAGATACGCAGTATTTT. Protein sequence: CASSSQGQGSTDTQYF.

A remark on this clone: At the DNA level, this CDR3 is encoded by other sequences in the same sample as well. V gene TRBV19 combines with J gene TRBJ2-1; TRBD1 is a possible D gene (5 bases). Germline loops: CDR1 LNHDA, CDR2 SQIVND (reference sequence). The germline V and J ends were trimmed by 7 bases and 0 bases, with 13 bases remaining between them. This CDR3 has 15 amino acids. The CDR3: CASTPTVSSYNEQFF. CDR3 DNA: TGTGCCAGTACCCCGACAGTAAGCTCCTACAATGAGCAGTTCTTC.

The gene calls are TRBV29-1 and TRBJ2-3; tentative D call: TRBD1 (6 bases). Trimming left V 6 bases short and J 4 bases short, with 14 bases between. Germline CDR1 SQVTM, CDR2 ANQGSEA. The CDR3 covers 13 residues. CDR3 sequence: CSVRPTGADTQYF. As DNA, the CDR3 is TGCAGCGTCCGACCGACAGGCGCAGATACGCAGTATTTT.

This clone was observed a handful of times. The CDR3 nucleotides read TGTGCCAGCAGTGGGTATAGCGCCAAAGACTCCTACAATGAGCAGTTCTTC. Translating it yields CASSGYSAKDSYNEQFF. The chain has TRBV2 and TRBJ2-1, with D possibly being TRBD2 (5 bases). This CDR3 has 17 residues. Germline V gene data show CDR1 as SNHLY and CDR2 as FYNNEI. V shed 4 bases and J shed 0 bases, with 16 bases lying between them.

This clone was recorded once. The rearrangement joins TRBV7-9 to TRBJ2-3; 10 bases align to TRBD2. Trimming took 7 bases from V and 6 from J; bases not matched to a gene: 10. There are 15 residues in the CDR3. Germline CDR1 is SEHNR and CDR2 is FQNEAQ (reference sequence). CDR3 protein: CASTFRAGGQDTQYF. The CDR3 region has the DNA TGTGCCAGCACTTTCCGAGCGGGGGGGCAGGATACGCAGTATTTT.

The chain combines TRBV27 with TRBJ1-5; no clear D gene. Germline CDR1 MNHEY, CDR2 SMNVEV (reference sequence). V was pared by 5 bases and J by 2 bases, with 16 bases between. This CDR3 has 16 residues. The CDR3, as DNA: TGTGCCAGCAGTGAATGGGCCGGGGAGGGCAATCAGCCCCAGCATTTT. Its protein is CASSEWAGEGNQPQHF.

For the CDR3, the DNA is TGTGCCAGCAGCTTCTATGACGGACAGGGTATTGAGCAGTTCTTC. Protein product: CASSFYDGQGIEQFF. The V gene is TRBV7-2, the J gene TRBJ2-1; 8 positions agree with TRBD1. Germline CDR1 is SGHTA and CDR2 is FQGNSA. The CDR3 is 15 amino acids. The V gene end was trimmed by 3 bases and the J gene end by 9 bases; junction bases not matched to a gene: 10.

The chain links TRBV6-6 to TRBJ2-7; 9 bases fit TRBD1. The CDR3 has 14 residues. CDR1 and CDR2 from the germline V gene are MNHNY and SVGAGI (reference sequence). With 4 bases clipped from V and 5 bases from J, the junction kept 6 bases outside the gene matches. CDR3 nucleotide sequence: TGTGCCAGCAGTTCGGGACAGGGTCTCCACGAGCAGTACTTC. This translates into CASSSGQGLHEQYF.

The gene calls are TRBV2 and TRBJ2-4; D not certain. Germline CDR1 is SNHLY and CDR2 is FYNNEI. V was clipped by 4 bases and J by 0 bases, with 7 bases between them. The CDR3 totals 14 residues. CDR3 sequence: CASSGDVAKNIQYF. The CDR3 nucleotides are TGTGCCAGCAGTGGCGACGTAGCCAAAAACATTCAGTACTTC.

The chain employs TRBV5-4 and TRBJ2-7; 11 nucleotides match TRBD1. Germline V gives CDR1 SGHNT, CDR2 YYREEE (reference sequence). CDR3 size: 15 residues. V dropped 4 bases and J dropped 3; count of bases not matched to a gene: 6. In DNA, the CDR3 is TGTGCCAGCAGCGTTGGGACAGGGGGGATCTACGAGCAGTACTTC. Translating gives CASSVGTGGIYEQYF.